This TCR beta chain was retrieved from a study of T cell responses to AZD1222 COVID-19 vaccine. On the study more broadly: Pooled samples include second doses given at about 4 or 12 weeks.

Produced via immunoSEQ multiplex PCR; TCRdb's table is partial and in-frame only. The repertoire consists of about 130,000 clones, with about 86% occurring once and the leading ten covering less than 15%. V was shortened by 1 base and J by 3 bases, with 9 bases between the two germline ends. Germline CDR1 reads MNHEY; CDR2 reads SVGEGT. The CDR3 runs to 14 residues. The material sequenced was peripheral blood, taken on day 0 of AZD1222 vaccination. The chain combines TRBV6-2 or TRBV6-3 with TRBJ1-1, with D perhaps matching TRBD1 (6 bases). The receptor was derived from an adult in good health. CDR3 sequence: CASSYWGQDTEAFF. CDR3 DNA sequence: TGTGCCAGCAGTTACTGGGGGCAAGACACTGAAGCTTTCTTT.